This TCR beta chain came from a study of blood T cell repertoires in COVID-19. In the case of this clone: Mismatch with germline at one junction end may stem from a read error.

The repertoire was sequenced with immunoSEQ multiplex PCR; TCRdb's copy has only in-frame clones and lacks some. Of roughly 250,000 clones in the sample, about four fifths were seen once. This CDR3 spans 15 amino acids. In germline, CDR1 is SNHLY, CDR2 FYNNEI. What was sequenced was peripheral blood. The TCR sequence derives from a man aged 45-65 years with acute or convalescent COVID-19. The chain employs TRBV2 and TRBJ1-1, with 8 bases aligning to TRBD1. CDR3 sequence: CASSEDRGRGTEAFF. The CDR3, as DNA: TGTGCCAGCAGCGAAGACAGGGGTCGGGGCACTGAAGCTTTCTTT.